Listed here are 14 T cell receptor beta chains from one sample, sequenced in a study of control samples from healthy donors and cancer patients. Only in-frame clones appear in the TCRdb table, and some are missing; sequencing was by immunoSEQ multiplex PCR. The top ten hold 8% to 9.5% of the sample, which has about 140,000 clones, roughly nine tenths seen once. Sequencing was performed on blood. These receptor sequences come from a woman under 40 in good health.

In this sample, this clone turned up a few times. The V and J genes are TRBV30 and TRBJ2-2; D not certain. V dropped 4 bases and J dropped 3 bases, with 12 bases sitting between them. The CDR3 is made up of 14 amino acids. Germline CDR1 and CDR2: GTSNPN and SVGIG (reference sequence). CDR3 DNA: TGTGCCTGGACGGAGAGAGACTACACCGGGGAGCTGTTTTTT. This sequence encodes CAWTERDYTGELFF.

The rearrangement uses TRBV3-1 (or the pseudogene TRBV3-2) and TRBJ2-7, with 12 bases matching TRBD2. In germline, CDR1 is LGHDT, CDR2 YNNKEL (reference sequence). J was trimmed by 5 bases and V by 1 base; bases with no gene match: 3. The CDR3 is 15 residues long. CDR3 sequence reads: CASSQGTSGIHEQYF. CDR3 bases: TGTGCCAGCAGCCAAGGGACTAGCGGGATCCACGAGCAGTACTTC.

The V gene is TRBV2, the J gene TRBJ1-4, with a possible D match to TRBD1 (6 bases). The CDR3 is 14 amino acids. The germline V and J ends were trimmed by 8 bases and 7 bases, with 17 bases remaining between them. Germline CDR1 reads SNHLY; CDR2 reads FYNNEI. CDR3 amino acids: CASRDEQGSEKLFF. As DNA, the CDR3 is TGTGCCAGCCGAGATGAGCAGGGGAGTGAAAAACTGTTTTTT. Complete variable domain (other parts from reference TRBV2 and TRBJ1-4): EPEVTQTPSHQVTQMGQEVILRCVPISNHLYFYWYRQILGQKVEFLVSFYNNEISEKSEIFDDQFSVERPDGSNFTLKIRSTKLEDSAMYFCASRDEQGSEKLFFGSGTQLSVL.

This chain connects TRBV3-1 (or the pseudogene TRBV3-2) to TRBJ1-2, with D uncertain. Germline loops: CDR1 LGHDT, CDR2 YNNKEL (reference sequence). This CDR3 contains 14 residues. With 4 bases removed from V and 4 bases from J, the gap between germline ends came to 13 bases. The CDR3 nucleotides are TGTGCCAGCAGCCCATCCGGGCCGCGCTATGGCTACACCTTC. Translating it yields CASSPSGPRYGYTF.

This chain joins TRBV10-1 and TRBJ2-5; a possible D gene is TRBD2 (5 bases). Trimming stripped 4 bases from V and 5 bases from J, with 11 bases between. CDR1 and CDR2 from the germline V gene are WNHNN and SYGVQD (reference sequence). This CDR3 comprises 13 residues. The CDR3 DNA follows: TGCGCCAGCAGTGGGGAGTTGGGGGAGACCCAGTACTTC. Translated: CASSGELGETQYF.

V usage is TRBV7-6 and J usage is TRBJ2-1; 8 bases fit TRBD2. Per the germline V gene, CDR1 is SGHVS and CDR2 is FNYEAQ. CDR3 length: 17 residues. Trimming cost V 0 bases and J 7 bases; bases outside gene matches: 11. CDR3 DNA: TGTGCCAGCAGCTTAGCGGGGCGGCAGGGACTAGAAAATGAGCAGTTCTTC. Amino acid sequence: CASSLAGRQGLENEQFF.

The J gene is TRBJ1-1, the V gene TRBV5-1, with TRBD1 matching over 8 bases. Unmatched junction bases numbered 6, after V lost 2 bases and J lost 0 bases. Per germline, CDR1 SGHRS and CDR2 YFSETQ. CDR3 length: 16 amino acids. The CDR3 nucleotides read TGCGCCAGCAGCTTAGTAACAGGGGGGATGAACACTGAAGCTTTCTTT. Amino acids: CASSLVTGGMNTEAFF.

This chain uses TRBV6-1 with TRBJ2-1, with D perhaps matching TRBD1 (5 bases). Germline CDR1 MNHNS, CDR2 SASEGT. The CDR3 is 14 amino acids. The ends were cut back, 2 bases at V and 9 bases at J, with 14 bases in the middle. The CDR3 reads CASSERGTTGEQFF. The CDR3 region has the DNA TGTGCCAGCAGTGAAAGGGGAACAACGGGTGAGCAGTTCTTC.

The rearrangement uses TRBV3-1 (or the pseudogene TRBV3-2) and TRBJ2-7; 10 bases map to TRBD2. The V gene's germline CDR1 is LGHDT and CDR2 YNNKEL (reference sequence). This CDR3 spans 13 amino acids. Trimming at V came to 6 bases and at J to 6 bases, leaving 5 bases not matched to a gene. The CDR3 region is CASSPGLAAEQYF. The CDR3 coding sequence is TGTGCCAGCAGTCCCGGACTAGCGGCCGAGCAGTACTTC.

V and J are TRBV7-3 and TRBJ2-1, with D uncertain. V lost 1 base and J lost 4, with 5 bases in between. Germline V CDR1 and CDR2: SGHTA, FQGTGA. CDR3 size: 13 residues. This CDR3 is CASSLMRYNEQFF. Here the CDR3 DNA reads TGTGCCAGCAGCTTAATGAGATACAATGAGCAGTTCTTC.

The table lists this clone with a count of one. The chain combines TRBV28 with TRBJ1-4; TRBD1 aligns across 11 bases. Germline trimming cut 6 bases from V and 5 bases from J; bases unmatched to any gene: 5. The germline CDR1 and CDR2 sequences are MDHEN and SYDVKM. This CDR3 is built from 15 residues. DNA of the CDR3: TGTGCCAGCAGCCGGGACAGGGGGGCGAATGAAAAACTGTTTTTT. The encoded protein is CASSRDRGANEKLFF.

This chain uses TRBV5-4 with TRBJ1-5; D remains unclear. The CDR3 is made up of 15 amino acids. The V and J ends lost 4 bases and 0 bases respectively, with 11 bases between them. Germline lookup yields CDR1 SGHNT and CDR2 YYREEE (reference sequence). The CDR3 coding sequence is TGTGCCAGCAGCCAAGACGCTTATAGCAATCAGCCCCAGCATTTT. Its protein product is CASSQDAYSNQPQHF.

The chain joins TRBV18 to TRBJ2-3; TRBD2 is a possible D gene (6 bases). Trimming removed 1 base from V and 4 bases from J, with 21 bases in between. The germline V gene has CDR1 KGHSH and CDR2 LQKENI. This CDR3 spans 18 amino acids. For the CDR3, the DNA is TGTGCCAGCTCACCACGGCGCGAGGAGGGCCTTCGCTCAGATACGCAGTATTTT. Its protein is CASSPRREEGLRSDTQYF. Variable domain in full (rest from reference TRBV18 and TRBJ2-3): NAGVMQNPRHLVRRRGQEARLRCSPMKGHSHVYWYRQLPEEGLKFMVYLQKENIIDESGMPKERFSAEFPKEGPSILRIQQVVRGDSAAYFCASSPRREEGLRSDTQYFGPGTRLTVL.

In this sample, this clone turned up once. The chain links TRBV29-1 to TRBJ1-1, with a tentative D call TRBD1 (5 bases). The CDR3 has 11 residues. Germline loops: CDR1 SQVTM, CDR2 ANQGSEA. Deletions cut 2 bases from V and 11 bases from J, with 12 bases between. CDR3 sequence: CSVEIQDNAFF. DNA of the CDR3: TGCAGCGTTGAAATCCAGGACAATGCTTTCTTT.